The clone carrying this T cell receptor (beta chain) was observed many times. The CDR3 regions of TCR beta were amplified from RNA transcripts. HTBI primers drove first-round RT-PCR of the TCR CDR3. Via MiXCR, TCRdb re-called the multiplex PCR reads, giving one row per CDR3 protein. This table has 400,000 to 550,000 distinct CDR3 sequences, roughly an eighth appearing once. The data are from a study of T cells in Graves' hyperthyroidism and ophthalmopathy. These patients, aged 18 to 65, had recently diagnosed hyperthyroidism lasting under 2 months. Germline V gene lookup returns CDR1 SGHAT and CDR2 FQNNGV. The CDR3 extends over 15 amino acids. J was trimmed by 3 bases and V by 8 bases; bases with no gene match: 12.

The chain recombines TRBV11-2 with TRBJ1-2; 7 nucleotides line up with TRBD1. Sequenced: blood. The sequence derives from a woman between 18 and 29 years old with Graves' hyperthyroidism. The chain's CDR3 is CASSAGEGAYYGYTF. Here the CDR3 DNA reads TGTGCCAGCTCCGCAGGGGAGGGGGCGTACTATGGCTACACCTTC. The whole variable domain, remainder taken from reference TRBV11-2 and TRBJ1-2, is EAGVAQSPRYKIIEKRQSVAFWCNPISGHATLYWYQQILGQGPKLLIQFQNNGVVDDSQLPKDRFSAERLKGVDSTLKIQPAKLEDSAVYLCASSAGEGAYYGYTFGSGTRLTVV.